This entry describes one T cell receptor beta chain. Its antigen is not known. With a J-beta primer mix and a sample-barcoded 5' primer, a second PCR ran about 7 to 12 cycles. From each sample, at least 2.5 million paired-end reads containing CDR3 were obtained. MiXCR was run by TCRdb on the 5' RACE reads, yielding one entry per CDR3 protein. Of more than 650,000 distinct CDR3 sequences in the sample, approximately 53% were seen once. The CDR3 spans 16 residues. CDR1 is SEHNR, CDR2 FQNEAQ, per germline (reference sequence). The V and J ends lost 5 bases and 3 bases respectively, with 17 bases between them. The source of the sample is a study of blood T cells in healthy people across ages. Study summary: Every two T cells gave about one barcoded beta molecule via template switching.

Study outcomes and limitations: A roughly linear fall in TCR beta diversity per million T cells was seen with increasing age.

Donors gave around 10 milliliters of peripheral blood apiece. The source material was blood. The receptor comes from a man older than 75 in good health. The chain uses TRBV7-9 and TRBJ2-4, with a tentative D call TRBD1 (7 bases). This chain's CDR3 is CASSHSTGRDKNIQYF. The CDR3, as DNA: TGTGCCAGCAGCCACTCGACAGGGCGGGACAAAAACATTCAGTACTTC.